Included here is one T cell receptor (beta chain) sequence, with context. Antigen: not known. Measured with immunoSEQ multiplex PCR; TCRdb has only the in-frame clones, and not every one. The sample holds 95,000 or so clones; approximately 83% are singletons and the top ten take around 6%. Healthy donors had no documented immune events, such as infections, while sampled. This record belongs to a study of identifying expanded T cells in peripheral blood. Overall study findings and caveats: Approximately two-week clone count variance significantly increased as total template count grew. About 1.2 clones differed between technical replicates, versus approximately 16 and 19 over time.

This receptor was taken from a person between 18 and 69 years old in good health. Sample: blood.

The chain's CDR3 is CASSLTGGRYGYTF. Here the CDR3 DNA reads TGTGCCAGCAGCCTCACAGGGGGAAGGTATGGCTACACCTTC. V and J are TRBV7-9 and TRBJ1-2, with 8 positions matching TRBD1. Unmatched junction bases numbered 7, after V lost 5 bases and J lost 5 bases. This CDR3 spans 14 amino acids. Germline V gives CDR1 SEHNR, CDR2 FQNEAQ (reference sequence).